This T cell receptor beta chain was captured by sequencing in a study of identifying expanded T cells in peripheral blood. Study-wide points: Across healthy donors, higher total template counts meant significantly greater roughly two-week count variance. Differentially abundant clones: around 1.2 between replicates, 15 to 17 at 2 to 3 weeks, 19 to 20 at four.

With respect to this clone: Its antigen is still unknown.

The method was immunoSEQ multiplex PCR; TCRdb's version includes in-frame clones alone and lacks a portion of them. The sample has approximately 86,000 clones; 85% are singletons. V lost 0 bases and J lost 2; bases outside the gene matches: 4. The CDR3 extends over 15 amino acids. Germline assignment: CDR1 SGHRS and CDR2 YFSETQ. Collection occurred without any documented infections or immune events in donors. The clonotype originates from a person between 18 and 75 years old in good health. Sequencing input: blood. The gene calls are TRBV5-1 and TRBJ2-5, with 7 bases that match TRBD2. CDR3 DNA sequence: TGCGCCAGCAGCTTGGGACTAGCAGCTCAAGAGACCCAGTACTTC. Amino acid sequence: CASSLGLAAQETQYF.